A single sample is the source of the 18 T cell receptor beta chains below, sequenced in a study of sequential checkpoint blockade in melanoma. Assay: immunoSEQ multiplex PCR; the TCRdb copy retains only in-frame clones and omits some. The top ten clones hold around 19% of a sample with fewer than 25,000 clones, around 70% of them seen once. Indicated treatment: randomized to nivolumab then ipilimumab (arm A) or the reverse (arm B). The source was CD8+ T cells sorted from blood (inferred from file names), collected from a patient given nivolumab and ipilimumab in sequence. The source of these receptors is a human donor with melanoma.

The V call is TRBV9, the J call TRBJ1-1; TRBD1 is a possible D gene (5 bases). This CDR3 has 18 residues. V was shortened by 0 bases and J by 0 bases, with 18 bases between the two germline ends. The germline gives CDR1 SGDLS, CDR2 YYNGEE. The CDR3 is CASSVGAGKVGMNTEAFF. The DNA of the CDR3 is TGTGCCAGCAGCGTAGGAGCAGGGAAGGTCGGCATGAACACTGAAGCTTTCTTT. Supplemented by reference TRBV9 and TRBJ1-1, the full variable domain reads DSGVTQTPKHLITATGQRVTLRCSPRSGDLSVYWYQQSLDQGLQFLIQYYNGEERAKGNILERFSAQQFPDLHSELNLSSLELGDSALYFCASSVGAGKVGMNTEAFFGQGTRLTVV.

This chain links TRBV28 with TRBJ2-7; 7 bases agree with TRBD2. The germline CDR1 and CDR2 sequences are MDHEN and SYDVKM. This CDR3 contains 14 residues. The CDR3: CDGGGRPTIYEQYV. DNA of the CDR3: TGTGATGGGGGGGGTCGACCAACAATCTACGAGCAGTACGTC.

The DNA of the CDR3 is TGTGCCAGCAGCCAGACGGGGTTAGGCACTGAAGCTTTCTTT. Amino acid sequence: CASSQTGLGTEAFF. The rearrangement uses TRBV14 and TRBJ1-1; D is ambiguous. Trimming cost V 3 bases and J 4 bases, with 12 bases left between them. Germline V CDR1 and CDR2: SGHDN, FVKESK. This CDR3 comprises 14 residues.

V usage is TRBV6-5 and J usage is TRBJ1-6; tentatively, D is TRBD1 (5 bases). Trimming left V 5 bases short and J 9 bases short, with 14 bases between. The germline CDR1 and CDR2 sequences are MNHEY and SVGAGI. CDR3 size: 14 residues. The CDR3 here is CASSPGRVLSPLHF. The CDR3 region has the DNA TGTGCCAGCAGTCCCGGCAGGGTCCTTTCACCCCTCCACTTT.

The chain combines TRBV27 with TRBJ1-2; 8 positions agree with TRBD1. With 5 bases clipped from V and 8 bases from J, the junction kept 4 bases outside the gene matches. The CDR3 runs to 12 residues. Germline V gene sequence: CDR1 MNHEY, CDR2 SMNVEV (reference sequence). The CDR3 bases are TGTGCCAGCAGTCAGGGGGCCGCCGGCTACACCTTC. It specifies CASSQGAAGYTF.

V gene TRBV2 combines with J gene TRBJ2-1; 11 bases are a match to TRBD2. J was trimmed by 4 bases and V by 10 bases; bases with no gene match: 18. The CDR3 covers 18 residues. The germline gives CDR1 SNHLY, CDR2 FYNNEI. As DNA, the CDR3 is TGTGCCACCTCAAGTCTATTAGCGGGGGGGCTGTTATACAATGAGCAGTTCTTC. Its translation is CATSSLLAGGLLYNEQFF.

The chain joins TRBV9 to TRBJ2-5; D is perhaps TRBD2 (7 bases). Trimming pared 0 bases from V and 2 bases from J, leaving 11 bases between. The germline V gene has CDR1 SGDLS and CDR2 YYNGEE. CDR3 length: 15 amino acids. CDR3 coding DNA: TGTGCCAGCAGCGTAGGGGGGGGGCTTCAAGAGACCCAGTACTTC. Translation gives CASSVGGGLQETQYF.

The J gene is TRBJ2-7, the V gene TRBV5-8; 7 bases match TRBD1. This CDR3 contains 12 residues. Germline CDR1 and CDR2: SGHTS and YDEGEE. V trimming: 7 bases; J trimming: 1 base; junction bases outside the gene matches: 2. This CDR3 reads CASLRGSYEQYV. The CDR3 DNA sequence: TGTGCCAGCCTCAGGGGGTCCTACGAGCAGTACGTC.

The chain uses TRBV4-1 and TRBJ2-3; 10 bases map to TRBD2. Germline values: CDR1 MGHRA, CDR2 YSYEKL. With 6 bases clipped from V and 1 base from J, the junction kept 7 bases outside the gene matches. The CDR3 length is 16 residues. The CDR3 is CASRFRTSGGTDTQYF. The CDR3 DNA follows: TGCGCCAGCAGATTCAGGACTAGCGGAGGCACAGATACGCAGTATTTT.

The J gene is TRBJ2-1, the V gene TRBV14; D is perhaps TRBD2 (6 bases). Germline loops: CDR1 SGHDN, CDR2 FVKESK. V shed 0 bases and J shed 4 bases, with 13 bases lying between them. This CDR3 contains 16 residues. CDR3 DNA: TGTGCCAGCAGCCAAGAATCCGGGGAGGTTTACAATGAGCAGTTCTTC. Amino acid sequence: CASSQESGEVYNEQFF. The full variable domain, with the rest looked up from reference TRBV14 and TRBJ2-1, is EAGVTQFPSHSVIEKGQTVTLRCDPISGHDNLYWYRRVMGKEIKFLLHFVKESKQDESGMPNNRFLAERTGGTYSTLKVQPAELEDSGVYFCASSQESGEVYNEQFFGPGTRLTVL.

CDR3 residues: CASSLTGSTEAFF. Written as DNA, the CDR3 is TGTGCCAGCAGCTTAACCGGGAGCACTGAAGCTTTCTTT. This chain connects TRBV7-9 to TRBJ1-1; D uncertain. CDR3 length: 13 amino acids. Germline V gives CDR1 SEHNR, CDR2 FQNEAQ (reference sequence). Trimming cost V 2 bases and J 4 bases, with 8 bases left between them.

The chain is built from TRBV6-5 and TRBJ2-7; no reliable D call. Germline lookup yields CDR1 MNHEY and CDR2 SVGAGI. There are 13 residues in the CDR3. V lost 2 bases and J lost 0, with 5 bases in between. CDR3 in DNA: TGTGCCAGCAGTTACGGGCCCTCCTACGAGCAGTACGTC. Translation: CASSYGPSYEQYV.

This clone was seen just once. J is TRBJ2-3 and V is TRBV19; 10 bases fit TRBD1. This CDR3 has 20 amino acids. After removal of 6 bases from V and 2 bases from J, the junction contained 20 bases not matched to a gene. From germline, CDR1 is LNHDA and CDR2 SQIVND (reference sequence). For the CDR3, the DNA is TGTGCCAGTAGACTCTCGGGACAGGGGATTTCGTCGGGGCCCACAGATACGCAGTATTTT. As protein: CASRLSGQGISSGPTDTQYF.

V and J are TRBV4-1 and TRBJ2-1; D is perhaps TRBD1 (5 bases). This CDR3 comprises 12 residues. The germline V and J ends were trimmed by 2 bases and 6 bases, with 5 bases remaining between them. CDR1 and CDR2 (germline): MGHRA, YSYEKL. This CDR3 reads CASSQQGNEQFF. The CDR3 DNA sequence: TGCGCCAGCAGCCAACAGGGCAATGAGCAGTTCTTC.

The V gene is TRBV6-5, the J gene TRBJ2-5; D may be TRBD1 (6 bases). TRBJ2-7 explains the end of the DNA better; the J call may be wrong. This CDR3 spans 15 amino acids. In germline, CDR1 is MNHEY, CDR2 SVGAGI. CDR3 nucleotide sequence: TGTGCCAGCAGTTACAAGGCAGGGGTTTTCTACGAGCAGTACTTC. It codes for CASSYKAGVFYEQYF.

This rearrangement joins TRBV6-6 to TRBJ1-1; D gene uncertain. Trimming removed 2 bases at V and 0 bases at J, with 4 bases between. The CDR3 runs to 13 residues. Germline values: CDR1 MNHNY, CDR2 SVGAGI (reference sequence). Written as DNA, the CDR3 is TGTGCCAGCAGTTACCTAATGAACACTGAAGCTTTCTTT. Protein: CASSYLMNTEAFF.

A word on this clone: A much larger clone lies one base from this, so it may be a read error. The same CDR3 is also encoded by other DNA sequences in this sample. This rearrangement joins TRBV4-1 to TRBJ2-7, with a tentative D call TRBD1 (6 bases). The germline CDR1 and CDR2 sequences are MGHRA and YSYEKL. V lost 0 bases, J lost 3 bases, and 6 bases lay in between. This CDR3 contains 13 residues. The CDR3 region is CASSQEQGYEQYF. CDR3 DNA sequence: TGCGCCAGCAGCCAAGAACAGGGCTACGAGCAGTACTTC.

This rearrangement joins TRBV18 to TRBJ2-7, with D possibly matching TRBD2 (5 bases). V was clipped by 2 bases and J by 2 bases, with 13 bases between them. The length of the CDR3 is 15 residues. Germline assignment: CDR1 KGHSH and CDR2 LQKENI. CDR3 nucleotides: TGTGCCAGCTCACCATCGGGATCCCGGACCTACGAGCAGTACGTC. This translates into CASSPSGSRTYEQYV.